Sequencing of this T cell receptor (beta chain) was carried out in a study of identical twins. V lost 5 bases and J lost 4, with 10 bases in between. The CDR3 covers 13 residues. Germline values: CDR1 MNHEY, CDR2 SVGAGI. TCRdb processed the 5' RACE reads anew with MiXCR; each CDR3 protein has one entry. The sample shows 570,000 or so distinct CDR3 sequences, 9.6% of them seen only once. In its sample, this clonotype was seen many times. This sample was shared with a second study, whose subject was yellow fever vaccine responses in identical twins.

The sequencing sample was made of PBMCs. The rearrangement links TRBV6-5 to TRBJ2-3, with a weak D call TRBD1 (6 bases). The TCR originated in a woman between 18 and 29 years old in good health. The CDR3: CASSGQRADTQYF. The CDR3 bases are TGTGCCAGCAGTGGACAGAGAGCAGATACGCAGTATTTT.